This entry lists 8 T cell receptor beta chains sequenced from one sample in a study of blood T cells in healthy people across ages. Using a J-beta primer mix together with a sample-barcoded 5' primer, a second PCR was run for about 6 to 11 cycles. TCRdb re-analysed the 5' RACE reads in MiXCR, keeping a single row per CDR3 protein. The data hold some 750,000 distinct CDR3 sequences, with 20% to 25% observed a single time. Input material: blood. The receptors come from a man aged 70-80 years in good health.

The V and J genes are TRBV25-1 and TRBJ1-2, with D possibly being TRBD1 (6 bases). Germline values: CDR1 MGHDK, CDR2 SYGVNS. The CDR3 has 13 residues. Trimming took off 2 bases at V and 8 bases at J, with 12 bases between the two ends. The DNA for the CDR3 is TGTGCCAGCAGTGAAGAGGGGGGGGCCGGCTACACCTTC. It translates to CASSEEGGAGYTF.

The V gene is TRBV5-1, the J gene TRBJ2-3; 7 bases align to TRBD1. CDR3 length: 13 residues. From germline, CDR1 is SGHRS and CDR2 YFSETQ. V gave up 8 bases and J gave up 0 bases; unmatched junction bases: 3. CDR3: CARTGVSTDTQYF. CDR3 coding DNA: TGCGCCAGAACAGGGGTTAGCACAGATACGCAGTATTTT.

CDR3 DNA: TGTGCCAGCAGCTTGATGCCCGAAGACGGCTACACCTTC. Its protein is CASSLMPEDGYTF. This chain uses TRBV7-9 with TRBJ1-2; D not certain. Trimming pared 3 bases from V and 8 bases from J, leaving 13 bases between. The CDR3 is made up of 13 amino acids. CDR1 and CDR2 (germline): SEHNR, FQNEAQ (reference sequence).

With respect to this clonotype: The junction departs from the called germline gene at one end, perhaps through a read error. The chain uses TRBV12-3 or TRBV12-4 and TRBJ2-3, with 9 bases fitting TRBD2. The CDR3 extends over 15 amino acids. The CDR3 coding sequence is TGTGCCAGCAGTTTCGGTAGCGGGGGTAGAGATGCGCAGTATTTT. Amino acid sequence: CASSFGSGGRDAQYF.

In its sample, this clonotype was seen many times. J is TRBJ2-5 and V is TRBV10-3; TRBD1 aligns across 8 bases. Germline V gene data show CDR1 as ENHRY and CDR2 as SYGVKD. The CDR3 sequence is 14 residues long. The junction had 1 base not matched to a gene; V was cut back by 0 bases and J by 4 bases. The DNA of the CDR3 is TGTGCCATCAGTGAGTCGACAGGGGCAGAGACCCAGTACTTC. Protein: CAISESTGAETQYF.

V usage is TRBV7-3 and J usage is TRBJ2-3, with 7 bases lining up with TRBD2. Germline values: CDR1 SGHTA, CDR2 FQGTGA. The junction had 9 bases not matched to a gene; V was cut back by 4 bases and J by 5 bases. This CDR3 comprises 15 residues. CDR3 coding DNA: TGTGCCAGCAGCTCTGGGGAGGGATTGGGAGATACGCAGTATTTT. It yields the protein CASSSGEGLGDTQYF.

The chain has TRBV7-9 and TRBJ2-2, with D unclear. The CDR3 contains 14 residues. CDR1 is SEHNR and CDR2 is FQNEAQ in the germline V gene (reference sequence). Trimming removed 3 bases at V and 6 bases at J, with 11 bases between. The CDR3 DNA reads TGTGCCAGCAGCTTTGAAGGGTTCTCCGGGGAGCTGTTTTTT. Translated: CASSFEGFSGELFF.

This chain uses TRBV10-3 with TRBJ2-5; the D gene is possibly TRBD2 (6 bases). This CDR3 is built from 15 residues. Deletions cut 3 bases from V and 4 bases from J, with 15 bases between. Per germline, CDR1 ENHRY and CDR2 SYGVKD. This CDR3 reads CAISDWPRGRETQYF. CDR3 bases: TGTGCCATCAGTGACTGGCCGCGGGGACGAGAGACCCAGTACTTC.